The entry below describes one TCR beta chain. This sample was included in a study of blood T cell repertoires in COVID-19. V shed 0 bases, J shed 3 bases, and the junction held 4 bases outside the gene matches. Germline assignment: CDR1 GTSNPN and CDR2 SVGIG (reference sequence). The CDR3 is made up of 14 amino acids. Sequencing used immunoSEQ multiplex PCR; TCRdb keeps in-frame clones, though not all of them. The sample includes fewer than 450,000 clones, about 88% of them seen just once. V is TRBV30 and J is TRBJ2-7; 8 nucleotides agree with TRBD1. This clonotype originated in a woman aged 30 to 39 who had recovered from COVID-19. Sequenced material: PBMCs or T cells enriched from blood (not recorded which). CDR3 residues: CAWSVQGVVYEQYF. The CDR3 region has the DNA TGTGCCTGGAGTGTACAGGGGGTCGTCTACGAGCAGTACTTC.